This T cell receptor beta chain appears in the sequencing data of a study of blood T cell repertoires in COVID-19. This CDR3 region has 15 residues. V was shortened by 2 bases and J by 5 bases, with 13 bases between the two germline ends. Per the germline V gene, CDR1 is LNHDA and CDR2 is SQIVND (reference sequence). Assay: immunoSEQ multiplex PCR; the TCRdb copy retains only in-frame clones and omits some. The sample shows 240,000 or so clones, around 89% of them seen only once. Worth noting for this clone: Other DNA sequences from this sample encode an identical CDR3 as well.

The rearrangement joins TRBV19 to TRBJ1-5, with D perhaps matching TRBD1 (6 bases). The TCR was taken from a man between 35 and 55 years old who had recovered from COVID-19. Sequencing was done on a sample of PBMCs or T cells enriched from blood (not recorded which). The CDR3 DNA sequence: TGTGCCAGTAGTATAAGCCCAACAGGGTATCAGCCCCAGCATTTT. This codes for CASSISPTGYQPQHF. The full variable domain, its missing parts supplied by reference TRBV19 and TRBJ1-5, is DGGITQSPKYLFRKEGQNVTLSCEQNLNHDAMYWYRQDPGQGLRLIYYSQIVNDFQKGDIAEGYSVSREKKESFPLTVTSAQKNPTAFYLCASSISPTGYQPQHFGDGTRLSIL.